This paragraph covers one TCR beta chain sequence. The data were taken from a study of CD8+ T cells in alopecia areata. The CDR3 is 16 amino acids. Germline V gene sequence: CDR1 SEHNR, CDR2 FQNEAQ (reference sequence). V lost 5 bases to trimming and J lost 7 bases; unmatched junction nucleotides: 11. Investigators isolated RNA and reverse transcribed it into cDNA to act as the sequencing template. The protocol was immunoSEQ multiplex PCR, while the TCRdb copy is restricted to in-frame clones and leaves out a portion. The sample yields more than 200,000 clones, around 67% seen once. The sample in question was CD4+ T cells sorted from blood, obtained at week 0. The source of this sequence is a human donor with alopecia areata. This sequence joins TRBV7-9 and TRBJ2-1; 10 bases fit TRBD2. In nucleotides, the CDR3 is TGTGCCAGCAGCCGTGTAGCGGCTAGCGGGGGTAATGAGCAGTTCTTC. Translated, it gives CASSRVAASGGNEQFF.